A single sample is the source of the 30 T cell receptor beta chains below, sequenced in a study of cytomegalovirus exposure and HLA in healthy donors (dated by TCRdb to about 2017). Library generation was performed with the immunoSEQ multiplex PCR assay. For the multiplex PCR, a mixture combining 60 forward primers for TCR Vbeta segments and 13 reverse primers for TCR Jbeta segments was used. TCRdb took over this immuneACCESS table, retaining in-frame rearrangements with V and J assigned. Such tables are incomplete; in checked studies, under half of the missing clones stem from an unresolved V gene, and the remainder is unexplained. This sample is represented by about 180,000 clones; approximately 70% of them were singletons. Of the sample, less than 2.5% is held by the ten largest clones. Sequencing input: PBMCs. The receptors stem from a human donor in good health.

The chain has TRBV6-4 and TRBJ2-1; D is possibly TRBD2 (6 bases). The germline V gene has CDR1 MRHNA and CDR2 SNTAGT. V shed 3 bases and J shed 9 bases, with 12 bases lying between them. The length of the CDR3 is 13 residues. The CDR3 loop is CASSESGDGEQFF. CDR3 DNA: TGTGCCAGCAGTGAATCGGGGGACGGTGAGCAGTTCTTC.

This sequence joins TRBV19 and TRBJ1-2; 7 bases agree with TRBD1. CDR3 length: 13 residues. Germline trimming cut 3 bases from V and 5 bases from J; bases unmatched to any gene: 3. CDR1 LNHDA and CDR2 SQIVND come from the germline V gene (reference sequence). CDR3 nucleotide sequence: TGTGCCAGTAGTATGACAGGGAGGTATGGCTACACCTTC. Protein product: CASSMTGRYGYTF.

This clone was detected only once. The gene calls are TRBV9 and TRBJ2-5; 8 nucleotides match TRBD1. CDR3 size: 15 residues. The V gene's germline CDR1 is SGDLS and CDR2 YYNGEE. V lost 4 bases and J lost 1; bases outside the gene matches: 6. CDR3 coding DNA: TGTGCCAGCAGCTCCAGACAGGGGTCCCAAGAGACCCAGTACTTC. It codes for CASSSRQGSQETQYF.

The gene calls are TRBV9 and TRBJ1-1, with D tentatively TRBD1 (5 bases). The germline V gene has CDR1 SGDLS and CDR2 YYNGEE. The CDR3 is 17 residues long. Trimming cost V 0 bases and J 0 bases, with 15 bases left between them. The CDR3 loop is CASSVGGRSGMNTEAFF. CDR3 in DNA: TGTGCCAGCAGCGTAGGAGGACGGTCAGGGATGAACACTGAAGCTTTCTTT.

V gene TRBV28 combines with J gene TRBJ1-5; D gene ambiguous. CDR3 size: 16 residues. Trimming cost V 3 bases and J 0 bases, with 12 bases left between them. Germline V lookup: CDR1 MDHEN, CDR2 SYDVKM. The DNA of the CDR3 is TGTGCCAGCAGTTTTTCAGGTTCCCATAGCAATCAGCCCCAGCATTTT. As protein: CASSFSGSHSNQPQHF.

The chain recombines TRBV9 with TRBJ2-3, with unresolved D. With 1 base removed from V and 2 bases from J, the gap between germline ends came to 17 bases. This CDR3 contains 17 residues. The germline CDR1 and CDR2 sequences are SGDLS and YYNGEE. The CDR3 region is CASSVSPPGGATDTQYF. CDR3 nucleotides: TGTGCCAGCAGCGTATCACCCCCCGGCGGAGCCACAGATACGCAGTATTTT.

The chain has TRBV2 and TRBJ1-2; D possibly corresponds to TRBD1 (5 bases). Per germline, CDR1 SNHLY and CDR2 FYNNEI. The CDR3 is 12 residues long. V was clipped by 1 base and J by 6 bases, with 6 bases between them. The chain's CDR3 is CASSEVGDGYTF. In nucleotides, the CDR3 is TGTGCCAGCAGTGAAGTAGGGGATGGCTACACCTTC.

This chain joins TRBV29-1 and TRBJ2-7; TRBD2 agrees at 7 bases. The CDR3 is 11 residues long. The J segment lost 3 bases and the V segment lost 7 bases, leaving 3 bases of the junction unmatched. Germline CDR1 is SQVTM and CDR2 is ANQGSEA. CDR3 residues: CSGGEGYEQYF. DNA for the CDR3: TGCAGCGGGGGGGAGGGCTACGAGCAGTACTTC.

This clone has more than one count but fewer than ten. The chain joins TRBV6-5 to TRBJ2-5; D not certain. This CDR3 region has 14 residues. V lost 3 bases to trimming and J lost 2 bases, with 10 bases between them. The germline V gene has CDR1 MNHEY and CDR2 SVGAGI. CDR3 in amino acids: CASSYLTKQETQYF. The CDR3 region has the DNA TGTGCCAGCAGTTATTTGACAAAGCAAGAGACCCAGTACTTC.

Points on this clone: At one boundary the junction diverges from the germline segment, which might be a read error. The chain couples TRBV20-1 to TRBJ2-3; 12 nucleotides agree with TRBD2. The CDR3 totals 11 residues. Germline CDR1 reads DFQATT; CDR2 reads SNEGSKA (reference sequence). CDR3 sequence reads: CSAPGLAGSPF. CDR3 DNA: TGCAGTGCTCCGGGACTAGCGGGTTCCCCTTTT.

The chain carries TRBV6-6 and TRBJ1-5, with 7 nucleotides matching TRBD1. From germline, CDR1 is MNHNY and CDR2 SVGAGI (reference sequence). CDR3 length: 13 residues. V lost 10 bases, J lost 4 bases, and 7 bases stayed unmatched. The DNA of the CDR3 is TGTGCCACCTCCGGACAGGCGAATCAGCCCCAGCATTTT. Translation: CATSGQANQPQHF.

This sequence joins TRBV7-3 and TRBJ2-1; 12 nucleotides agree with TRBD2. The CDR3 contains 19 residues. The germline CDR1 and CDR2 sequences are SGHTA and FQGTGA. J gave up 8 bases and V 5 bases, and 19 bases lay outside the gene matches. The CDR3 DNA reads TGTGCCAGCAGCGCCGGACTAGCGGGGACAAATACCTGGAGGGATGAGCAGTTCTTC. Translating it yields CASSAGLAGTNTWRDEQFF. Complete variable domain (other parts from reference TRBV7-3 and TRBJ2-1): GAGVSQTPSNKVTEKGKYVELRCDPISGHTALYWYRQSLGQGPEFLIYFQGTGAADDSGLPNDRFFAVRPEGSVSTLKIQRTERGDSAVYLCASSAGLAGTNTWRDEQFFGPGTRLTVL.

The CDR3 loop is CASLKADMNTEAFF. The DNA of the CDR3 is TGTGCCAGTCTCAAGGCAGACATGAACACTGAAGCTTTCTTT. The chain couples TRBV5-4 to TRBJ1-1; D gene unclear. The CDR3 is 14 amino acids. V lost 8 bases and J 0 bases, leaving 14 bases between the germline ends. Germline assignment: CDR1 SGHNT and CDR2 YYREEE (reference sequence).

This clone is categorized as large. CDR3 DNA: TGTGCCAGCACGGCATCGGGCACTGAAGCTTTCTTT. As protein: CASTASGTEAFF. This chain connects TRBV6-1 to TRBJ1-1; D unclear. The germline V and J ends were trimmed by 7 bases and 4 bases, with 10 bases remaining between them. This CDR3 spans 12 amino acids. The germline V gene has CDR1 MNHNS and CDR2 SASEGT.

This chain connects TRBV10-1 to TRBJ2-7; D is uncertain. The germline V gene has CDR1 WNHNN and CDR2 SYGVQD (reference sequence). The CDR3 runs to 13 residues. V shed 2 bases and J shed 3 bases, with 8 bases lying between them. CDR3 region: CASSESSRYEQYF. CDR3 bases: TGCGCCAGCAGTGAGAGCTCCCGCTACGAGCAGTACTTC.

The rearrangement joins TRBV5-1 to TRBJ2-4; possible D gene TRBD2, 6 bases. CDR3 length equals 14 residues. CDR1 SGHRS and CDR2 YFSETQ come from the germline V gene. V gave up 0 bases and J gave up 8 bases, with 12 bases separating them. CDR3 in DNA: TGCGCCAGCAGCTTGGTCGGGGGACGGGACATTCAGTACTTC. Translation: CASSLVGGRDIQYF.

V is TRBV12-2 and J is TRBJ1-2. TRBV12-2 counts as a pseudogene. This CDR3 has 17 residues. The CDR3 nucleotides are TGTGCAAGTCGCTTATTGCCGGGGTTCGAAGGTAACTATGGCTACACCTTC. Translating it yields CASRLLPGFEGNYGYTF.

There are a few counts of this clone. This chain uses TRBV5-4 with TRBJ2-3; TRBD2 aligns across 8 bases. This CDR3 has 16 amino acids. V shed 1 base, J shed 0 bases, and the junction held 4 bases outside the gene matches. CDR1 and CDR2 from the germline V gene are SGHNT and YYREEE (reference sequence). The CDR3 bases are TGTGCCAGCAGCTTGCGGGGGGGGACTAGCACAGATACGCAGTATTTT. It specifies CASSLRGGTSTDTQYF.

This clone showed up just a few times. The sample holds other DNA sequences that translate to the same CDR3. This chain connects TRBV7-3 to TRBJ1-1, with D perhaps TRBD1 (5 bases). CDR1 is SGHTA, CDR2 FQGTGA, per germline. Trimming shortened V by 4 bases and J by 2 bases, and 8 bases separated the two germline ends. CDR3 length equals 13 residues. The CDR3 spells CASSSDSNTEAFF. The DNA of the CDR3 is TGTGCCAGCAGCTCAGACAGCAACACTGAAGCTTTCTTT.

This clone was detected a few times. V usage is TRBV13 and J usage is TRBJ2-1; the match to TRBD2 covers 8 bases. The CDR3 has 15 amino acids. The V and J ends lost 5 bases and 2 bases, in that order; junction bases with no gene match: 5. Germline V gives CDR1 PRHDT, CDR2 FYEKMQ (reference sequence). The CDR3 here is CASSQSGGTYNEQFF. CDR3 in DNA: TGTGCCAGCAGCCAAAGCGGGGGCACCTACAATGAGCAGTTCTTC.

The V call is TRBV4-1, the J call TRBJ1-6; D unresolved. The germline V and J ends were trimmed by 0 bases and 6 bases, with 12 bases remaining between them. CDR1 is MGHRA, CDR2 YSYEKL, per germline. The length of the CDR3 is 16 residues. CDR3 protein: CASSQEGPGVNSPLHF. CDR3 nucleotide sequence: TGCGCCAGCAGCCAAGAGGGTCCCGGGGTTAATTCACCCCTCCACTTT.

This clone has a handful of counts. Compared with germline, one end of the junction differs, possibly owing to a read error. V and J are TRBV7-9 and TRBJ2-7; TRBD1 might be the D (5 bases). The germline CDR1 and CDR2 sequences are SEHNR and FQNEAQ (reference sequence). This CDR3 has 13 amino acids. The CDR3 is CASSPGRGYEQYF. CDR3 in DNA: TGCGCCAGCAGCCCCGGTAGGGGTTACGAGCAGTACTTC.

The rearrangement links TRBV6-1 to TRBJ2-2; no clear D gene. Germline CDR1 and CDR2: MNHNS and SASEGT. The CDR3 runs to 14 residues. Trimming cost V 2 bases and J 4 bases, with 8 bases left between them. Here the CDR3 DNA reads TGTGCCAGCAGTGAACTAGATGGCACCGGGGAGCTGTTTTTT. This sequence encodes CASSELDGTGELFF.

CDR3 residues: CASSFVRGTTDTQYF. CDR3 DNA sequence: TGTGCCAGCAGCTTCGTCAGGGGAACCACAGATACGCAGTATTTT. V usage is TRBV7-6 and J usage is TRBJ2-3; D is possibly TRBD1 (6 bases). The CDR3 is 15 residues long. Per germline, CDR1 SGHVS and CDR2 FNYEAQ. V dropped 3 bases and J dropped 2 bases, with 12 bases sitting between them.

The V call is TRBV19, the J call TRBJ1-6, with no clear D. The V gene lost 3 bases and the J gene lost 6 bases, with 12 bases spanning the gap. The CDR3 covers 15 residues. Germline V gene lookup returns CDR1 LNHDA and CDR2 SQIVND (reference sequence). The CDR3 here is CASSMSEQPNSPLHF. CDR3 in DNA: TGTGCCAGTAGTATGTCAGAACAGCCTAATTCACCCCTCCACTTT.

J is TRBJ2-1 and V is TRBV6-7; 8 bases are shared with TRBD2. TRBV6-7 is assigned to the ORF class and has an uncertain function. V lost 0 bases, J lost 8 bases, and 12 bases stayed unmatched. The CDR3 spans 17 residues. The CDR3 loop is CASSYSTKLAEVHEQFF. The DNA of the CDR3 is TGTGCCAGCAGTTACTCGACGAAACTAGCGGAGGTACATGAGCAGTTCTTC.

The V call is TRBV5-6, the J call TRBJ2-3; 10 bases are shared with TRBD1. Germline V gives CDR1 SGHDT, CDR2 YYEEEE. J was trimmed by 4 bases and V by 4 bases; bases with no gene match: 9. The CDR3 has 16 amino acids. The DNA of the CDR3 is TGTGCCAGCAGCGACCGTGGACAGGGGGTTGCAGATACGCAGTATTTT. Its protein product is CASSDRGQGVADTQYF.

V usage is TRBV12-5 and J usage is TRBJ2-7, with D perhaps TRBD1 (5 bases). Germline CDR1 and CDR2: LGHNT and FRNRAP. With 1 base removed from V and 2 bases from J, the gap between germline ends came to 6 bases. The CDR3 runs to 13 residues. The CDR3, as DNA: TGTGCTAGTGGTTTGGGGACAACCTACGAGCAGTACTTC. This sequence encodes CASGLGTTYEQYF.

The chain carries TRBV5-1 and TRBJ2-2; 9 bases fit TRBD2. The CDR3 loop spans 17 amino acids. The V and J ends lost 4 bases and 2 bases, in that order; junction bases with no gene match: 9. Germline values: CDR1 SGHRS, CDR2 YFSETQ. The CDR3 DNA sequence: TGCGCCAGCAGCGACCTTAGAGCGGGGGGAAACACCGGGGAGCTGTTTTTT. Translated, it gives CASSDLRAGGNTGELFF.

The CDR3 region has the DNA TGCGCCAGCAGCTTATACAGCGGGGGTACTTCCTACGAGCAGTACTTC. This encodes CASSLYSGGTSYEQYF. The chain is built from TRBV4-3 and TRBJ2-5, with TRBD2 matching over 8 bases. The DNA matches TRBJ2-7 better at its end, which makes the J call doubtful. This CDR3 region has 16 residues. In germline, CDR1 is LGHNA, CDR2 YSLEER.